Sequencing of this T cell receptor (beta chain) was carried out in a study of T cells in Graves' hyperthyroidism and ophthalmopathy. Study information: Peripheral blood was acquired at first diagnosis, ahead of any therapy whatsoever.

Ophthalmopathy cases met thresholds of Clinical Activity Score at least 3, NOSPECS grade at least 4 and duration under 3 months. Not enrolled were patients with uncontrolled infection, other autoimmune disease, pregnancy or lactation. PBMCs were derived from more than 8 ml fresh peripheral blood. The CDR3 spans 15 residues. CDR1 and CDR2 from the germline V gene are MNHNY and SVGAGI (reference sequence). Trimming pared 0 bases from V and 2 bases from J, leaving 10 bases between. Regions amplified from RNA transcripts were the TCR beta CDR3 regions. A set of HTBI primers served as the primers for a first-round RT-PCR of the TCR CDR3. Via MiXCR, TCRdb re-called the multiplex PCR reads, giving one row per CDR3 protein. Counted here are 600,000 to 650,000 distinct CDR3 sequences, 20% to 25% occurring once; the ten biggest clones make up about 35%.

The receptor was derived from a man aged 30 to 39 with Graves' ophthalmopathy. Sequences were obtained from blood. The rearrangement uses TRBV6-6 and TRBJ1-2, with a weak D call TRBD1 (5 bases). DNA for the CDR3: TGTGCCAGCAGTTACTCGGGGGGATCCAACTATGGCTACACCTTC. This gives the protein CASSYSGGSNYGYTF.